This T cell receptor (beta chain) was captured by sequencing in a study of blood T cell repertoires in COVID-19. Study-wide background: PBMCs, B-cell-depleted T cells, or T cells were the source of the cDNA or gDNA that made up the material.

The ends were cut back, 5 bases at V and 3 bases at J, with 10 bases in the middle. Germline CDR1 is MNHEY and CDR2 is SMNVEV (reference sequence). The CDR3 is 13 amino acids. Authors' processing steps: Scientists estimated how many nucleated cells there were by amplifying reference gene primers. The table came from immunoSEQ multiplex PCR; TCRdb's copy has only in-frame clones and leaves some out. Clone size and V and J calls were adopted from that table, with D and trimming inferred from the DNA. The sample contains a few hundred thousand clones, around 87% of which appear only once. Two negative PCRs, clearance, or symptom resolution were required of recovered Cohort 3 donors.

V and J are TRBV27 and TRBJ1-1; D may be TRBD1 (5 bases). The TCR was taken from a man aged 18 to 29 who had recovered from COVID-19. What was sequenced was PBMCs or T cells enriched from blood (not recorded which). In DNA, the CDR3 is TGTGCCAGCAGTCCAATCAGGGACACTGAAGCTTTCTTT. It specifies CASSPIRDTEAFF.